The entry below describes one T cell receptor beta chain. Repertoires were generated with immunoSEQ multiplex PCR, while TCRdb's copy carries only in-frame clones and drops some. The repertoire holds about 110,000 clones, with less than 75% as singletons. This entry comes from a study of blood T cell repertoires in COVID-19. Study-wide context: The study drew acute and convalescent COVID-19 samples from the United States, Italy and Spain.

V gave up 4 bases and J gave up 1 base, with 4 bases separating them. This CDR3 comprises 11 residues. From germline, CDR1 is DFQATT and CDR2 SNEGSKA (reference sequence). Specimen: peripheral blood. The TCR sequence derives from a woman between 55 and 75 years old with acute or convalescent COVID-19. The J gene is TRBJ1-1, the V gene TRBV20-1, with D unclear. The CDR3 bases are TGCAGTGCTACTAGGAACACTGAAGCTTTCTTT. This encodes CSATRNTEAFF.